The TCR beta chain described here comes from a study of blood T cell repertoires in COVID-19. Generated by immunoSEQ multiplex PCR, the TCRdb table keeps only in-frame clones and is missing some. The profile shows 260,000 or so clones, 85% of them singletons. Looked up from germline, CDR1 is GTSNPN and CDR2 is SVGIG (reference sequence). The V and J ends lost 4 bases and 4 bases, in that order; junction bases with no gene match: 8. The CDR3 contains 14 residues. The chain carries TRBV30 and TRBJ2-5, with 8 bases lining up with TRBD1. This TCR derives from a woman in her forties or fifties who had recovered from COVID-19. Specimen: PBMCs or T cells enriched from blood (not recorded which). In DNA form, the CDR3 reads TGTGCCTGGAACCCCCCAGGGGGCCGAGAGACCCAGTACTTC. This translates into CAWNPPGGRETQYF.